This record concerns one TCR beta chain sequence. The CDR3 sequence is 16 residues long. V was cut by 1 base and J by 0 bases, with 12 bases left in between. Germline V lookup: CDR1 SGHTA, CDR2 FQGNSA. The source of the sample is a study of control samples from healthy donors and cancer patients. The assay was immunoSEQ multiplex PCR, and TCRdb's table has in-frame clones only and misses some. The sample lists tens of thousands of clones, about 80% occurring once. The receptor was derived from a woman between 45 and 65 years old with lung cancer. This rearrangement joins TRBV7-2 to TRBJ1-2; D is unclear. The sample comprised PBMCs. CDR3 loop: CASSLVSQDPNYGYTF. DNA of the CDR3: TGTGCCAGCAGCTTAGTTTCGCAGGATCCTAACTATGGCTACACCTTC.